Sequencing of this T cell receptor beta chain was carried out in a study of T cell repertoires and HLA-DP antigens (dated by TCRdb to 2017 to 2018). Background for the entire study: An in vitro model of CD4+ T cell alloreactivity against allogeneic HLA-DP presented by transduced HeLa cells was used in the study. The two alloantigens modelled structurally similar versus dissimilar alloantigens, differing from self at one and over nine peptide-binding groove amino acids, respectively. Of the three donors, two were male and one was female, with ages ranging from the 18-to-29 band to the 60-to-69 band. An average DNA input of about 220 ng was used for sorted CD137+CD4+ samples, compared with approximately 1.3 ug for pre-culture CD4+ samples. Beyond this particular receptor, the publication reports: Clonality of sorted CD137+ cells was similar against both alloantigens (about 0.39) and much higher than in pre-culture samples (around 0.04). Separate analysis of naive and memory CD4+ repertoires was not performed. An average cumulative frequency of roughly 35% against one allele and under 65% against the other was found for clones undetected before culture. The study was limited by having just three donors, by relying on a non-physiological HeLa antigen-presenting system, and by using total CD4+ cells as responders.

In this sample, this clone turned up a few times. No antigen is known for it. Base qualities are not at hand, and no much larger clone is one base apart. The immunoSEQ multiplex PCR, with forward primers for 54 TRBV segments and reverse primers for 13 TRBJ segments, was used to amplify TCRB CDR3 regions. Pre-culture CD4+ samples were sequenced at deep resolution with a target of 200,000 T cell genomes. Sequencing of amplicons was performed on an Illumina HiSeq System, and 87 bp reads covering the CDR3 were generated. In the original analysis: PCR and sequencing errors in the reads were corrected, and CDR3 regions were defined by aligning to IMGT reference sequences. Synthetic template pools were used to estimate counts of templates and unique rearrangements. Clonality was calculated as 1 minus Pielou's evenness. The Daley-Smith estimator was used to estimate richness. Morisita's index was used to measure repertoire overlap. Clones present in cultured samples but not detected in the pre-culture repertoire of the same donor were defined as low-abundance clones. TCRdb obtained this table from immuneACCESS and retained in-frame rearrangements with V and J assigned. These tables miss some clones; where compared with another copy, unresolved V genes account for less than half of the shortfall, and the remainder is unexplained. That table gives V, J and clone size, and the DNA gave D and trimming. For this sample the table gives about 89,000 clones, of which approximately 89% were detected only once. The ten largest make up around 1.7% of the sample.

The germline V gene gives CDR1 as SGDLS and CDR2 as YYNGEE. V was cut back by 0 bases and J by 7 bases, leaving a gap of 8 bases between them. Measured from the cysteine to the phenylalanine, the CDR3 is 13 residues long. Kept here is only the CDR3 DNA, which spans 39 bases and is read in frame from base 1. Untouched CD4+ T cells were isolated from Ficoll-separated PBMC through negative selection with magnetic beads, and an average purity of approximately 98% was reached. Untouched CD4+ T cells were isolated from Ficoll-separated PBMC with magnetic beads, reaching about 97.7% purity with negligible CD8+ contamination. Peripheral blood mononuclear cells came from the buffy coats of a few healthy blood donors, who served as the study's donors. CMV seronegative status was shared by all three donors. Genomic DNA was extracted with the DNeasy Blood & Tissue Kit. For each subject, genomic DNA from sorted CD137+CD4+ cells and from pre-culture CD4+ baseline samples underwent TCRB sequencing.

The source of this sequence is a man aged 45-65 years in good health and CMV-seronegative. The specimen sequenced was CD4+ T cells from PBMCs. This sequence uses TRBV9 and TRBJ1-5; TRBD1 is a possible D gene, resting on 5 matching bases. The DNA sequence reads TGTGCCAGCAGCGTAGACCGGGGCCAGCCCCAGCATTTT. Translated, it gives CASSVDRGQPQHF.